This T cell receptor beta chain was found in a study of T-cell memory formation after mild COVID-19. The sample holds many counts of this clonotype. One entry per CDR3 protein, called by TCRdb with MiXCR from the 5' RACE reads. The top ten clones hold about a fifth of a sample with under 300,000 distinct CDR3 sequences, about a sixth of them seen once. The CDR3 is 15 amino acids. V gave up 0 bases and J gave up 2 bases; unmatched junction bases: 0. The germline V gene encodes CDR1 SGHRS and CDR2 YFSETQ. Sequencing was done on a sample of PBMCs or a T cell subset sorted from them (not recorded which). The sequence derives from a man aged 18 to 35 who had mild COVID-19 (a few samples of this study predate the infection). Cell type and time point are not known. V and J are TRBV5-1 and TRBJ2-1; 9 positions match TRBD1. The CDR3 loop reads CASSLDRGPYNEQFF. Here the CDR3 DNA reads TGCGCCAGCAGCTTGGACAGGGGGCCCTACAATGAGCAGTTCTTC.